This T cell receptor beta chain came from a study of beta chain features in type 1 diabetes. Whole-study findings and limits: PCR, the amplification step, might favor shorter templates, equally in patients and controls.

As every portion of the isolated RNA was reverse transcribed, the sequencing read expressed TCRB transcripts. TCRdb keeps only in-frame clones here, not all; method: immunoSEQ multiplex PCR. The top ten hold about 0.04% of the sample, which has roughly 370,000 clones, about 15% seen once. CDR3 length: 16 amino acids. Per the germline V gene, CDR1 is PRHDT and CDR2 is FYEKMQ (reference sequence). V lost 5 bases and J 5 bases, leaving 19 bases between the germline ends. Comments on this clone: What it binds is unknown.

The receptor was derived from a young man in good health. The specimen sequenced was naive CD4+ T cells from blood. This chain connects TRBV13 to TRBJ2-1; a possible D gene is TRBD1 (5 bases). CDR3 amino acids: CASSPRLSVGHNEQFF. The DNA of the CDR3 is TGTGCCAGCAGCCCACGACTCTCGGTGGGGCACAATGAGCAGTTCTTC.